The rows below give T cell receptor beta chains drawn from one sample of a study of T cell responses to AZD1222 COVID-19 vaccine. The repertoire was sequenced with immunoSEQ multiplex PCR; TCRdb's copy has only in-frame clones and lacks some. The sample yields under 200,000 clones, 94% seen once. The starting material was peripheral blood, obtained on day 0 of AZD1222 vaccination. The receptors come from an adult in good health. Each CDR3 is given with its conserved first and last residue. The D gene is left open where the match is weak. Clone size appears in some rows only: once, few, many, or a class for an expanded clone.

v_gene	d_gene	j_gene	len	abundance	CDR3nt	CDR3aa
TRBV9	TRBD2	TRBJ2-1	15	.	TGTGCCAGCAGCGCCGGGACTAGCGGGAGCAATGAGCAGTTCTTC	CASSAGTSGSNEQFF
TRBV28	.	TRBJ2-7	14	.	TGTGCCAGCGGAATCCGGGACTGGTCCTACGAGCAGTACTTC	CASGIRDWSYEQYF
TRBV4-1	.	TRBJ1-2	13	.	TGCGCCAGCAGCCAACTCAGGTTCTATGGCTACACCTTC	CASSQLRFYGYTF
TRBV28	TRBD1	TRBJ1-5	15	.	TGTGCCAGCAGGAACGACAGGGGCGTAAATCAGCCCCAGCATTTT	CASRNDRGVNQPQHF
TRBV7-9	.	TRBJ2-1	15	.	TGTGCCAGCAGCTTAACACAAATCGAACAGGGAGAGCAGTTCTTC	CASSLTQIEQGEQFF
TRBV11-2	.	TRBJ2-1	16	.	TGTGCCAGCAGCCCGGCGTTAGCGGCGTCCTACAATGAGCAGTTCTTC	CASSPALAASYNEQFF
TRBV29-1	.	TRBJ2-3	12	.	TGCAGCGTCTTACCCGGGACAGATACGCAGTATTTT	CSVLPGTDTQYF
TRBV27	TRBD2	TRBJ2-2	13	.	TGTGGCTCTAGCGGGCTGAACACCGGGGAGCTGTTTTTT	CGSSGLNTGELFF
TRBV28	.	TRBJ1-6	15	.	TGTGCCAGCAGTTTTTCAGGGAGAGGGGTCTCACCCCTCCACTTT	CASSFSGRGVSPLHF
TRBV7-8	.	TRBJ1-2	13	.	TGTGCCAGCAGCCCAGCCAGGAACTATGGCTACACCTTC	CASSPARNYGYTF
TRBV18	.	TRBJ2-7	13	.	TGTGCCAGCTCACCGAGGGAGTCCTACGAGCAGTACTTC	CASSPRESYEQYF
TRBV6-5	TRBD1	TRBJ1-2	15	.	TGTGCCAGCAGTTACGCCCCCGGGACAGGGGGTGGCTACACCTTC	CASSYAPGTGGGYTF
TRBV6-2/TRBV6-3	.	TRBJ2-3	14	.	TGTGCCAGCAGTCCAGGGGACTCGGCAGATACGCAGTATTTT	CASSPGDSADTQYF
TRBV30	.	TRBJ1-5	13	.	TGTGCCTGGAGTTTAGATAGCAATCAGCCCCAGCATTTT	CAWSLDSNQPQHF
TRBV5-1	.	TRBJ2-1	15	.	TGCGCCAGCAGCCGGAGGGACGGATCCTACAATGAGCAGTTCTTC	CASSRRDGSYNEQFF
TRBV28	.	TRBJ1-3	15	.	TGTGCCAGCAGTTTCCGGGAGCTTCTTAGAAACACCATATATTTT	CASSFRELLRNTIYF
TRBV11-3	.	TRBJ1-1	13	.	TGTGCCAGCAGCTTAAAGGGGGACACTGAAGCTTTCTTT	CASSLKGDTEAFF
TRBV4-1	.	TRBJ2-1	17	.	TGCGCCAGCAGCCAAGGTTCCGTAAGGGGACTCTACAATGAGCAGTTCTTC	CASSQGSVRGLYNEQFF
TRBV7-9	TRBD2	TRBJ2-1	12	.	TGTGCCAGCAGCCCGGGGGGGAATGAGCAGTTCTTC	CASSPGGNEQFF
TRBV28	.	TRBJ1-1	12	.	TGTGCCAGCAGTTTATGGTCAGCTGAAGCTTTCTTT	CASSLWSAEAFF
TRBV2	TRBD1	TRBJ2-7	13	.	TGTGCCAGCAGTGGGGACAGCTCCTACGAGCAGTACTTC	CASSGDSSYEQYF
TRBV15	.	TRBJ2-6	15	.	TGTGCCACCAGCATGTCAGGGGCTGGGGCCAACGTCCTGACTTTC	CATSMSGAGANVLTF
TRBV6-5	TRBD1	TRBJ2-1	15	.	TGTGCCAGCAGTCCAACCGGGACAGGGGACAATGAGCAGTTCTTC	CASSPTGTGDNEQFF
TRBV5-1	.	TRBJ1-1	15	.	TGCGCCAGCAGCTTGAACGGGTACACCAACACTGAAGCTTTCTTT	CASSLNGYTNTEAFF
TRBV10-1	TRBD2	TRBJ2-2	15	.	TGCGCCAGCAGTGTGACTAGCTCGAACACCGGGGAGCTGTTTTTT	CASSVTSSNTGELFF
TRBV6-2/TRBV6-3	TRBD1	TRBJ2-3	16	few	TGTGCCAGCAGTTACGGGACAGGGGTACGCGCAGATACGCAGTATTTT	CASSYGTGVRADTQYF
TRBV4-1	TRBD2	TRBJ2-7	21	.	TGCGCCAGCAGCCAGACGCAATTTCTAGCGGGAGTCTCTGGGGGTTCCTACGAGCAGTACTTC	CASSQTQFLAGVSGGSYEQYF
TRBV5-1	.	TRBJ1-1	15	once	TGCGCCAGCAGCCCAGGGTATGGGGACCTGCATGAAGCTTTCTTT	CASSPGYGDLHEAFF
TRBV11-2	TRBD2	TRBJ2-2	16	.	TGTGCGGTAGGGGGAGCGGGAGGGCCGCGGACCGGGGAGCTGTTTTTT	CAVGGAGGPRTGELFF
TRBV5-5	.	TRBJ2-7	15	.	TGTGCCAGCAGCTTGGCGGGGTTCCTATCGTACGAGCAGTACTTC	CASSLAGFLSYEQYF
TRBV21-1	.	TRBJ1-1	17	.	TGTGCCAGCAGCAAAGCATTCACCGGGGTAGTGAACACTGAAGCTTTCTTT	CASSKAFTGVVNTEAFF
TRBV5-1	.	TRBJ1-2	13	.	TGCGCCAGCAGCTTGCAGGGTGAAGCTGGCTACACCTTC	CASSLQGEAGYTF
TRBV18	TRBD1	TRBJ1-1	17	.	TGTGCCAGCTCACCACGGGGACAGGGGGGTAAGAACACTGAAGCTTTCTTT	CASSPRGQGGKNTEAFF
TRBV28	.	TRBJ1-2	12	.	TGTGCCAGCAGTTTGGGCCCCTATGGCTACACCTTC	CASSLGPYGYTF
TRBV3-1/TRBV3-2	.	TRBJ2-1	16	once	TGTGCCAGCAGCCGCTCGACTGACCCCCGGGGCAATGAGCAGTTCTTC	CASSRSTDPRGNEQFF
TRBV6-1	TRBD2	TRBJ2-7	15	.	TGTGCCAGCAGTGATCCGGGACTAGCGGGAACCGAGCAGTACTTC	CASSDPGLAGTEQYF
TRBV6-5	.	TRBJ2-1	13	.	TGTGCCAGCAGGCTAGGGGGAGCGGATGAGCAGTTCTTC	CASRLGGADEQFF
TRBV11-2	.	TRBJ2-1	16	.	TGTGCCAGCAGCTTATACCCACAGACGTCCTACAATGAGCAGTTCTTC	CASSLYPQTSYNEQFF
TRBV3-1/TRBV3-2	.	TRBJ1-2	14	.	TGTGCCAGCAGCCAAGATCCCGCCTACTATGGCTACACCTTC	CASSQDPAYYGYTF
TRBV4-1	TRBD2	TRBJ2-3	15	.	TGCGCCAGCAGCCAAGTTAGCGGGAGAGTAGATACGCAGTATTTT	CASSQVSGRVDTQYF
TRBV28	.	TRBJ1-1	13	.	TGTGCCAGCCTGCCGGGGTGGAACACTGAAGCTTTCTTT	CASLPGWNTEAFF